The entry below gives a single TCR beta chain sequence along with its context. Its antigen is not identified. The data stem from a study of human T cells and chemical hapten exposure. Overall study findings and caveats: Expanded TCR counts at PT1 were positively correlated with the patch test score. Expanded TCRs showed more large CDR3 clusters than pre-sensitization or healthy control sets.

In germline, CDR1 is LGHDT, CDR2 YNNKEL (reference sequence). The CDR3 is made up of 12 amino acids. The V end lost 2 bases, the J end lost 7 bases, and 6 bases lay between the germline ends. TCRdb independently ran MiXCR on the RACE reads; one entry per CDR3 protein. The data contain some 70,000 distinct CDR3 sequences, approximately 9.9% of them singletons. Specified time point: pre-sensitization, week 0. Treatment noted: therapeutic diphenylcyclopropenone sensitization with weekly scalp DPC. People who gave samples had alopecia, were 18 to 70 years old, and were suitable for DPC. The TCR comes from a woman between 45 and 60 years old with alopecia areata. Some clones in this sample may be carry-over from other donors' samples. The chain has TRBV3-1 and TRBJ1-5; no firm D call. Sequencing was performed on whole blood, taken in connection with sensitization to the hapten diphenylcyclopropenone (DPC). The CDR3 DNA follows: TGTGCCAGCAGCCAACTCGGACAGCCCCAGCATTTT. It specifies CASSQLGQPQHF. Variable domain in full (rest from reference TRBV3-1 and TRBJ1-5): DTAVSQTPKYLVTQMGNDKSIKCEQNLGHDTMYWYKQDSKKFLKIMFSYNNKELIINETVPNRFSPKSPDKAHLNLHINSLELGDSAVYFCASSQLGQPQHFGDGTRLSIL.